These T cell receptor beta chains were read from a single sample in a study of T cell responses to AZD1222 COVID-19 vaccine. The repertoire was sequenced with immunoSEQ multiplex PCR; TCRdb's copy has only in-frame clones and lacks some. The data show 100,000 to 120,000 clones, approximately 90% seen once. Source: peripheral blood, taken 28 days after the second AZD1222 dose. The receptors shown here come from an adult who received the AZD1222 COVID-19 vaccine. Both conserved end residues are part of each CDR3. The D gene is left open where the match is weak. Size tells how often a clone was seen (once, few, many) or the class of an expanded clone, and some rows leave it out.

>.|TRBV19|TRBJ1-6|.
CASAEFRSYNSPLHF
TGTGCCAGTGCGGAATTTCGCTCCTATAATTCACCCCTCCACTTT
>TRBD1|TRBV19|TRBJ1-5|.
CASDNAKRQGFRPQHF
TGTGCCAGCGATAATGCCAAACGACAGGGTTTCAGGCCCCAGCATTTT
>TRBD2|TRBV6-5|TRBJ2-4|.
CASSYSGLAAKNIQYF
TGTGCCAGCAGTTACTCCGGGCTAGCGGCTAAAAACATTCAGTACTTC
>TRBD1|TRBV5-4|TRBJ2-7|.
CASSSRTGSYEQYF
TGTGCCAGCAGCTCGAGGACAGGGTCCTACGAGCAGTACTTC
>.|TRBV27|TRBJ2-1|few
CASSGLAEGEQFF
TGTGCCAGCAGCGGCCTAGCCGAAGGCGAGCAGTTCTTC
>TRBD2|TRBV2|TRBJ2-7|once
CASRHGTSGTYEQYF
TGTGCCAGCAGGCATGGGACTAGCGGGACCTACGAGCAGTACTTC
>.|TRBV11-3|TRBJ2-3|.
CASSPSMGTDTQYF
TGTGCCAGCAGCCCTAGCATGGGCACAGATACGCAGTATTTT
>TRBD2|TRBV10-3|TRBJ2-3|.
CAIKKGLASTDTQYF
TGTGCCATCAAAAAGGGACTAGCGAGCACAGATACGCAGTATTTT
>TRBD1|TRBV5-1|TRBJ2-7|.
CASSSWTGAYEQYF
TGCGCCAGCAGCTCTTGGACAGGGGCCTACGAGCAGTACTTC
>TRBD1|TRBV11-3|TRBJ2-3|.
CATQTGESTDTQYF
TGTGCCACCCAGACAGGGGAAAGCACAGATACGCAGTATTTT
>.|TRBV29-1|TRBJ1-5|.
CSVEAQAGKPQHF
TGCAGCGTTGAAGCCCAGGCTGGGAAGCCCCAGCATTTT
>TRBD1|TRBV29-1|TRBJ1-2|few
CSGDGAGGADGYTF
TGCAGCGGGGACGGTGCAGGGGGCGCGGACGGCTACACCTTC
>.|TRBV5-5|TRBJ1-6|.
CASSYVSPIDSPLHF
TGTGCCAGCAGCTACGTTAGCCCAATCGATTCACCCCTCCACTTT
>.|TRBV5-4|TRBJ1-2|.
CASSLAPRAGGSNYGYTF
TGTGCCAGCAGCTTGGCGCCAAGGGCTGGAGGCTCGAACTATGGCTACACCTTC
>.|TRBV6-5|TRBJ2-3|.
CASSYKRATDTQYF
TGTGCCAGCAGTTACAAGCGGGCCACAGATACGCAGTATTTT
>.|TRBV11-3|TRBJ2-7|few
CASSPRTPYEQYF
TGTGCCAGCAGCCCCCGGACCCCCTACGAGCAGTACTTC
>TRBD1|TRBV18|TRBJ1-2|once
CASSPGGTDTYGYTF
TGTGCCAGCTCACCGGGGGGGACAGACACCTATGGCTACACCTTC
>.|TRBV5-1|TRBJ2-3|.
CASSLEGVARTDTQYF
TGCGCCAGCAGCCTTGAGGGGGTGGCCCGCACAGATACGCAGTATTTT
>.|TRBV7-9|TRBJ1-6|.
CASSPRAAPYNSPLHF
TGTGCCAGCAGCCCCAGGGCCGCACCCTATAATTCACCCCTCCACTTT
>.|TRBV18|TRBJ1-2|.
CASSPTQENGYTF
TGTGCCAGCTCACCAACGCAGGAAAATGGCTACACCTTC
>.|TRBV5-1|TRBJ1-4|.
CASSLGVPRNEKLFF
TGCGCCAGCAGCTTGGGAGTCCCGCGGAATGAAAAACTGTTTTTT
>TRBD1|TRBV5-1|TRBJ1-1|.
CASSLSRYRGGKNTEAFF
TGCGCCAGCAGCTTGAGCCGCTACAGGGGAGGCAAGAATACTGAAGCTTTCTTT
>.|TRBV10-3|TRBJ2-1|.
CAIKVGAGYNEQFF
TGTGCCATCAAGGTTGGGGCAGGCTACAATGAGCAGTTCTTC
>.|TRBV5-5|TRBJ2-1|once
CASSLVSYVNRIF
TGTGCCAGCAGCTTGGTCTCTTATGTTAATAGGATCTTC
>TRBD1|TRBV18|TRBJ2-1|.
CASSPSGGNEQFF
TGTGCCAGCTCACCATCAGGGGGCAATGAGCAGTTCTTC
>.|TRBV14|TRBJ1-1|.
CASSQGVAGTEAFF
TGTGCCAGCAGCCAAGGGGTGGCAGGCACTGAAGCTTTCTTT
>.|TRBV7-8|TRBJ2-3|.
CASSLMGVQADTQYF
TGTGCCAGCAGCTTAATGGGGGTCCAGGCAGATACGCAGTATTTT
>TRBD1|TRBV15|TRBJ1-1|.
CATSRGQGRGDTEAFF
TGTGCCACCAGCAGAGGACAGGGGCGAGGGGACACTGAAGCTTTCTTT
>.|TRBV6-6|TRBJ2-1|.
CASSASPDGEQFF
TGTGCCAGCAGCGCCAGCCCGGATGGTGAGCAGTTCTTC
>.|TRBV13|TRBJ1-1|.
CASSWTRGTEAFF
TGTGCCAGCAGCTGGACCCGGGGCACTGAAGCTTTCTTT
>.|TRBV6-1|TRBJ1-2|.
CASSEDPGIANYGYTF
TGTGCCAGCAGTGAAGATCCGGGAATAGCTAACTATGGCTACACCTTC
>.|TRBV7-2|TRBJ2-1|.
CASSASGSSYNEQFF
TGTGCCAGCAGCGCTTCCGGGAGCTCCTACAATGAGCAGTTCTTC
>TRBD1|TRBV7-9|TRBJ1-4|.
CASSLGNRGSANEKLFF
TGTGCCAGCAGCTTAGGGAACAGGGGGAGCGCGAATGAAAAACTGTTTTTT
>.|TRBV5-1|TRBJ1-6|.
CASSLAPVSMQSNSPLHF
TGCGCCAGCAGCTTGGCCCCGGTTTCGATGCAGAGTAATTCACCCCTCCACTTT
>.|TRBV5-1|TRBJ2-5|.
CASGYQETQYF
TGCGCCAGCGGGTACCAAGAGACCCAGTACTTC
>.|TRBV7-8|TRBJ1-1|.
CASSYNAVIEAFF
TGTGCCAGCAGCTACAACGCAGTAATTGAAGCTTTCTTT
>.|TRBV5-4|TRBJ1-3|.
CASSDGPGSGNTIYF
TGTGCCAGCAGCGACGGGCCCGGCTCTGGAAACACCATATATTTT
>TRBD1|TRBV25-1|TRBJ1-2|.
CASSRTTGQGSNGYTF
TGTGCCAGCAGTCGCACAACCGGACAGGGTTCGAATGGCTACACCTTC
>.|TRBV7-9|TRBJ2-1|.
CASSSPRPKNEQFF
TGTGCCAGCAGCTCCCCCCGCCCCAAGAATGAGCAGTTCTTC
>TRBD2|TRBV27|TRBJ2-3|.
CASSHSSGRGGRDTQYF
TGTGCCAGCAGCCATTCCAGCGGGAGGGGGGGTAGAGATACGCAGTATTTT
>TRBD2|TRBV2|TRBJ2-5|.
CASRAWTSETQYF
TGTGCCAGCAGAGCCTGGACTAGCGAGACCCAGTACTTC
>.|TRBV5-1|TRBJ1-3|.
CASSRTTSGNTIYF
TGCGCCAGCAGCCGGACCACATCAGGAAACACCATATATTTT
>TRBD1|TRBV11-3|TRBJ2-3|.
CASSFTGVGADTQYF
TGTGCCAGCAGCTTTACAGGGGTTGGCGCAGATACGCAGTATTTT
>.|TRBV18|TRBJ1-5|.
CASSPMQGRAGSNQPQHF
TGTGCCAGCTCACCAATGCAAGGCAGGGCGGGAAGCAATCAGCCCCAGCATTTT